These 14 T cell receptor beta chains came from one sample sequenced in a study of OX40 agonist ivuxolimab in advanced cancers. Sequencing used immunoSEQ multiplex PCR; TCRdb keeps in-frame clones, though not all of them. The sample contains more than 20,000 clones, roughly 84% of which appear only once. This sample comprised CD4+ or CD8+ T cells sorted from blood, obtained in a trial of the OX40 agonist ivuxolimab. These receptors originate from an adult with an advanced solid tumor such as melanoma, head and neck, liver or kidney cancer.

The CDR3 region has the DNA TGTGCCAGCAGTTTGAGCAGGTCATACAATGAGCAGTTCTTC. Its protein product is CASSLSRSYNEQFF. The chain couples TRBV27 to TRBJ2-1; D unresolved. Trimming took 3 bases from V and 4 from J, leaving 10 bases between them. The CDR3 contains 14 residues. CDR1 MNHEY and CDR2 SMNVEV come from the germline V gene (reference sequence).

This clone counts as medium-sized. This chain connects TRBV28 to TRBJ2-3, with D hard to call. Trimming pared 7 bases from V and 6 bases from J, leaving 11 bases between. Germline V gene sequence: CDR1 MDHEN, CDR2 SYDVKM. The CDR3 totals 12 residues. The CDR3 nucleotides are TGTGCCAGCACCACGACTCCCGATACGCAGTATTTT. It encodes CASTTTPDTQYF. The full variable domain, rest sourced from reference TRBV28 and TRBJ2-3, is DVKVTQSSRYLVKRTGEKVFLECVQDMDHENMFWYRQDPGLGLRLIYFSYDVKMKEKGDIPEGYSVSREKKERFSLILESASTNQTSMYLCASTTTPDTQYFGPGTRLTVL.

V usage is TRBV27 and J usage is TRBJ2-5, with 9 bases that match TRBD1. TRBJ2-7 explains the end of the DNA better; the J call may be wrong. The CDR3 is made up of 15 amino acids. Germline V gives CDR1 MNHEY, CDR2 SMNVEV (reference sequence). The CDR3 loop is CASSLTGGDEYEQYF. The CDR3 DNA reads TGTGCCAGCAGTTTAACAGGGGGCGACGAGTACGAGCAGTACTTC.

The chain employs TRBV4-1 and TRBJ2-3, with D unresolved. The V end was cut by 2 bases, the J end by 0 bases, with 9 bases between. Germline V lookup: CDR1 MGHRA, CDR2 YSYEKL. CDR3 size: 15 residues. For the CDR3, the DNA is TGCGCCAGCAGCCAACCGGATTCTAGCACAGATACGCAGTATTTT. Encoded protein: CASSQPDSSTDTQYF.

V and J are TRBV28 and TRBJ2-2; D unclear. The germline V and J ends were trimmed by 3 bases and 0 bases, with 8 bases remaining between them. The germline CDR1 and CDR2 sequences are MDHEN and SYDVKM. The CDR3 contains 15 residues. The CDR3 region has the DNA TGTGCCAGCAGTTTTTGGAGCTCGAACACCGGGGAGCTGTTTTTT. Protein product: CASSFWSSNTGELFF.

The rearrangement joins TRBV4-2 to TRBJ2-7; D gene uncertain. The V gene's germline CDR1 is LGHNA and CDR2 YNFKEQ. The germline V and J ends were trimmed by 5 bases and 4 bases, with 9 bases remaining between them. The CDR3 sequence is 12 residues long. The CDR3 bases are TGTGCCAGCAGCTTACGAGATTACGAGCAGTACTTC. Its translation: CASSLRDYEQYF.

In this sample, this clone turned up once. The chain couples TRBV15 to TRBJ2-3, with 11 bases that match TRBD1. Germline-derived CDR1 and CDR2 are LNHNV and YYDKDF (reference sequence). With V trimmed by 5 bases and J by 4 bases, 8 bases remained unmatched. The CDR3 extends over 16 amino acids. This CDR3 is CATSSPGQGVSDTQYF. The CDR3 nucleotides are TGTGCCACCAGCTCCCCGGGACAGGGGGTATCAGATACGCAGTATTTT.

The chain has TRBV4-1 and TRBJ1-5; D gene unclear. Trimming pared 3 bases from V and 3 bases from J, leaving 12 bases between. Germline V gives CDR1 MGHRA, CDR2 YSYEKL. The CDR3 length is 15 residues. The CDR3 loop is CASSQEDGFNQPQHF. Here the CDR3 DNA reads TGCGCCAGCAGCCAGGAGGACGGATTCAATCAGCCCCAGCATTTT.

This clone was counted once. The chain links TRBV6-5 to TRBJ2-1; 8 nucleotides line up with TRBD1. This CDR3 region has 15 residues. Looked up from germline, CDR1 is MNHEY and CDR2 is SVGAGI. The ends lost 6 bases at V and 4 bases at J; junction bases unmatched: 8. This CDR3 is CASSLDRGGYNEQFF. The CDR3 DNA sequence: TGTGCCAGCAGCTTAGACAGGGGAGGATACAATGAGCAGTTCTTC.

This clone was recorded once. The chain joins TRBV19 to TRBJ2-7; maybe TRBD2 (6 bases). CDR1 LNHDA and CDR2 SQIVND come from the germline V gene (reference sequence). V gave up 5 bases and J gave up 1 base, with 12 bases separating them. The CDR3 runs 14 residues. CDR3 coding DNA: TGTGCCAGTAGTCCCGGGGGTGGTTCCTACGAGCAGTACTTC. Its protein product is CASSPGGGSYEQYF.

The rearrangement links TRBV12-5 to TRBJ2-5; D perhaps matches TRBD2 (5 bases). Germline V lookup: CDR1 LGHNT, CDR2 FRNRAP. The germline V and J ends were trimmed by 1 base and 5 bases, with 14 bases remaining between them. This CDR3 comprises 15 residues. The CDR3 sequence is CASGLGGRLQETQYF. DNA of the CDR3: TGTGCTAGTGGTTTGGGAGGGAGACTTCAGGAGACCCAGTACTTC.

DNA for the CDR3: TGTGCCAGCAGTTTAGATCCAGGGGGGAGGTACAATGAGCAGTTCTTC. It codes for CASSLDPGGRYNEQFF. V is TRBV27 and J is TRBJ2-1, with D tentatively TRBD1 (7 bases). CDR3 length equals 16 residues. Germline CDR1 is MNHEY and CDR2 is SMNVEV (reference sequence). V was cut by 2 bases and J by 4 bases, with 15 bases left in between.

The J gene is TRBJ2-2, the V gene TRBV14; TRBD1 is a possible D gene (6 bases). The V end was cut by 3 bases, the J end by 6 bases, with 11 bases between. CDR1 and CDR2 (germline): SGHDN, FVKESK. The CDR3 runs to 14 residues. The CDR3 here is CASSHLPGAGELFF. CDR3 bases: TGTGCCAGCAGCCACCTCCCAGGGGCCGGGGAGCTGTTTTTT.

This clone showed up just once. The chain joins TRBV7-9 to TRBJ2-7, with D possibly TRBD1 on 6 matching bases. This CDR3 contains 16 residues. CDR1 SEHNR and CDR2 FQNEAQ come from the germline V gene (reference sequence). V was cut by 2 bases and J by 4 bases, with 18 bases left in between. The CDR3 nucleotides read TGTGCCAGCAGCTTAACCCCAGGGGAAAAGAATTACGAGCAGTACTTC. Protein product: CASSLTPGEKNYEQYF.